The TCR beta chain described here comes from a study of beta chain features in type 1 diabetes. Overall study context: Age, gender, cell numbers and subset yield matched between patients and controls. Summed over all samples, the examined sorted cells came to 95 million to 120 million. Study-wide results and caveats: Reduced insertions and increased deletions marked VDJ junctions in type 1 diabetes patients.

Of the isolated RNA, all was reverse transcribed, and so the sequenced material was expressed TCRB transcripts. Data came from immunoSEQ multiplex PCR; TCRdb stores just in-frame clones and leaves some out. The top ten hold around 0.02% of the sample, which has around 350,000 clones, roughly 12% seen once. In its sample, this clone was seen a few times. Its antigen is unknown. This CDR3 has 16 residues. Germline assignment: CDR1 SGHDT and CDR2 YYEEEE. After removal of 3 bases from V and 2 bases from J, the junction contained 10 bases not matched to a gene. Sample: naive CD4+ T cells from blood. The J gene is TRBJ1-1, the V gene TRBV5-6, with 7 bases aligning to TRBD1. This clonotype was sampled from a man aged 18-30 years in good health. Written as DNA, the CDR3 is TGTGCCAGCAGCTGGGCTGGTACAGGGGCAAACACTGAAGCTTTCTTT. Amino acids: CASSWAGTGANTEAFF.